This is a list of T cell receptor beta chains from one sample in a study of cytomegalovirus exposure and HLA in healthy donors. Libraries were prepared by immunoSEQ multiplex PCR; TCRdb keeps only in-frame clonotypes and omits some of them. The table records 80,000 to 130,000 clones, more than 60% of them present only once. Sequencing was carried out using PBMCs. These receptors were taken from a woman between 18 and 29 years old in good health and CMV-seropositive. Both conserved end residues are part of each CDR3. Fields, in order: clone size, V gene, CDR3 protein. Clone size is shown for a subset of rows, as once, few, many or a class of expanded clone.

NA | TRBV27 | CASRKTSGLAYDEQYF
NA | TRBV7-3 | CASSLMGGVSGANVLTF
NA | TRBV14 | CASSQDRPGTQYF
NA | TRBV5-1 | CASSSDRDGYTF
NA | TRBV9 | CASSPGQGAREQYF
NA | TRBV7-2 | CASSLAYGYTF
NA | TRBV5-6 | CASSPSSGRTAFF
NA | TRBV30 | CAWRDSWGNYGYTF
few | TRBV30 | CAWSPGSAYEQYF
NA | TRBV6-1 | CATVADFSSYEQYF
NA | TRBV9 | CASSGEEGAEGNTIYF
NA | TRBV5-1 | CASRGDHGTDTQYF
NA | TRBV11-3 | CASSFSGSLNTGELFF
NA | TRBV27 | CASRALAGGSSYEQYF
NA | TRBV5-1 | CASSLGTVNEKLFF
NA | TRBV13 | CASSLSGRGLEQYF
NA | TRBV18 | CASSPTGRGAIFPQHF
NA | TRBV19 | CASSPTGADQPQHF
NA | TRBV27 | CASSPPLAGEQYF
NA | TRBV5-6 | CASSSGLAGPHRELFF
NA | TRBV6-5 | CASSSPGFSTDTQYF
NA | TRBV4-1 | CASSQPDRVGNTIYF